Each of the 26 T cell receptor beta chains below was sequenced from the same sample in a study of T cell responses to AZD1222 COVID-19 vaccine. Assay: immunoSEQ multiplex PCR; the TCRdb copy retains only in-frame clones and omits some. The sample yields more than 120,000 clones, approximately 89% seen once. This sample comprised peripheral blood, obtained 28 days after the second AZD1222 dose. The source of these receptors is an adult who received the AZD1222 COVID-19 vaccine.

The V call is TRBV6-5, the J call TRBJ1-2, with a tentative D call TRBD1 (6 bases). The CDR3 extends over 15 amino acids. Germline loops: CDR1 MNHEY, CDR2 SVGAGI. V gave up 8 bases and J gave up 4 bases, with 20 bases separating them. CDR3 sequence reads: CASGSAGESVYGYTF. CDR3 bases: TGTGCCAGCGGATCAGCAGGGGAGTCTGTCTATGGCTACACCTTC.

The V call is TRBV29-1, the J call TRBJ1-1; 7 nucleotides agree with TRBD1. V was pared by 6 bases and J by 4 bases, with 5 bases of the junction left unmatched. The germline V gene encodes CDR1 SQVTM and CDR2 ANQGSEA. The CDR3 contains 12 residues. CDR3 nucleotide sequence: TGCAGCGTCGACAGGGTTGGCACTGAAGCTTTCTTT. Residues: CSVDRVGTEAFF.

The CDR3 reads CASNRQGPPNTEAFF. The CDR3 DNA follows: TGTGCCAGTAATCGACAGGGACCCCCGAACACTGAAGCTTTCTTT. The chain employs TRBV19 and TRBJ1-1; 7 bases are a match to TRBD1. The CDR3 spans 15 residues. The germline V gene encodes CDR1 LNHDA and CDR2 SQIVND (reference sequence). With V trimmed by 7 bases and J by 1 base, 9 bases remained unmatched. Using reference TRBV19 and TRBJ1-1 for the parts outside the CDR3, the full variable domain is DGGITQSPKYLFRKEGQNVTLSCEQNLNHDAMYWYRQDPGQGLRLIYYSQIVNDFQKGDIAEGYSVSREKKESFPLTVTSAQKNPTAFYLCASNRQGPPNTEAFFGQGTRLTVV.

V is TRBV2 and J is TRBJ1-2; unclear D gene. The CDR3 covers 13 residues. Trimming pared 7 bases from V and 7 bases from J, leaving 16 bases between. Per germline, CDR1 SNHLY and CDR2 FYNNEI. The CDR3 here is CASTGEDFSGYTF. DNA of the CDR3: TGTGCCAGCACCGGGGAGGATTTTAGTGGCTACACCTTC.

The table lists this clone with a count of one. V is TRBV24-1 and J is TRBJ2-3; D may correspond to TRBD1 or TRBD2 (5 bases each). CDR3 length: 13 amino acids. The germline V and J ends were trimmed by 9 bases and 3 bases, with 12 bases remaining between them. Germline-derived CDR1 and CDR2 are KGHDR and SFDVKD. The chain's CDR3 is CATEGQSTDTQYF. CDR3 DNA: TGTGCCACCGAGGGGCAGTCAACAGATACGCAGTATTTT.

The CDR3 loop is CASSLDWTWQYF. The CDR3 DNA sequence: TGTGCCAGCAGCTTGGATTGGACGTGGCAGTACTTC. The chain has TRBV7-9 and TRBJ2-7; D ambiguous. The CDR3 runs to 12 residues. V shed 3 bases and J shed 9 bases, with 12 bases lying between them. CDR1 and CDR2 from the germline V gene are SEHNR and FQNEAQ (reference sequence).

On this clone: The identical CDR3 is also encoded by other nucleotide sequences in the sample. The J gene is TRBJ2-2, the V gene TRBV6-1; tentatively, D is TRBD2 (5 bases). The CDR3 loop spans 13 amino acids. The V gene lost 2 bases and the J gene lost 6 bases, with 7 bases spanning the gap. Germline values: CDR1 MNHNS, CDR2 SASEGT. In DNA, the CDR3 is TGTGCCAGCAGTGAAAGGGAGTCCGGGGAGCTGTTTTTT. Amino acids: CASSERESGELFF.

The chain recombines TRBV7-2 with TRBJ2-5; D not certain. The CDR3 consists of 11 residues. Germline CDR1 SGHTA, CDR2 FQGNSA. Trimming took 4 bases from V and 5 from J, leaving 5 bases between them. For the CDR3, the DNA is TGTGCCAGCAGCTCCGGTGAGACCCAGTACTTC. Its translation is CASSSGETQYF.

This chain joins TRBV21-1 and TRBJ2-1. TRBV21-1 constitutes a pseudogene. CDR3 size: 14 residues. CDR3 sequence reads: CASSNPQLGNEQFF. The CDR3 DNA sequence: TGTGCCAGCAGCAACCCCCAGTTGGGGAATGAGCAGTTCTTC.

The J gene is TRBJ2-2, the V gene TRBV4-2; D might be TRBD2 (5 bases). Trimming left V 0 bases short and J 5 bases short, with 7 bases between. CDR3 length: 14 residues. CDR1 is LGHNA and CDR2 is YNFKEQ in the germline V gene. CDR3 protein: CASSQELETGELFF. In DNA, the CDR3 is TGTGCCAGCAGCCAAGAACTAGAAACCGGGGAGCTGTTTTTT.

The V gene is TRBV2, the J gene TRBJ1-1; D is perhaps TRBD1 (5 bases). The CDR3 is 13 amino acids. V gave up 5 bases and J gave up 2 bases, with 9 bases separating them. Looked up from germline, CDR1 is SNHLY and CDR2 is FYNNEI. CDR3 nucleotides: TGTGCCAGCAGTACCCAGGGAAACACTGAAGCTTTCTTT. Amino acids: CASSTQGNTEAFF.

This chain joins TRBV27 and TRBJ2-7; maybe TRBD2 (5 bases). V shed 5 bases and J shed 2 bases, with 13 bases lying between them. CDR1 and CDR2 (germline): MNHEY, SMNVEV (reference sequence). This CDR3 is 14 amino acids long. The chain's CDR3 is CASSPRGRAYEQYF. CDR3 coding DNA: TGTGCCAGCAGTCCTCGGGGTAGAGCCTACGAGCAGTACTTC.

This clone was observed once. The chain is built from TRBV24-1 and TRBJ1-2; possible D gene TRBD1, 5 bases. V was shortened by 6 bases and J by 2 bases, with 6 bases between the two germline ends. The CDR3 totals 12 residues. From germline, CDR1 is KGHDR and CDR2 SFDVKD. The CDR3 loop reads CATSRDNYGYTF. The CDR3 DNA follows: TGTGCCACCAGTCGGGACAACTATGGCTACACCTTC.

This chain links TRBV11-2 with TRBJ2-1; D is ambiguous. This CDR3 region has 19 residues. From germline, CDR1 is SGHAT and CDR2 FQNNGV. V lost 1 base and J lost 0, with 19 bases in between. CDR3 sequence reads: CASSLVSNWQAASYNEQFF. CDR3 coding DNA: TGTGCCAGCAGCTTAGTGTCGAATTGGCAGGCGGCCTCCTACAATGAGCAGTTCTTC.

Here the CDR3 reads CASSQAYGTSGNEQFF. The CDR3 DNA reads TGCGCCAGCAGCCAAGCTTATGGGACTAGCGGCAATGAGCAGTTCTTC. The V call is TRBV4-3, the J call TRBJ2-1; the match to TRBD2 covers 11 bases. This CDR3 comprises 16 residues. J lost 6 bases, V lost 1 base, and 5 bases had no gene match. In germline, CDR1 is LGHNA, CDR2 YSLEER.

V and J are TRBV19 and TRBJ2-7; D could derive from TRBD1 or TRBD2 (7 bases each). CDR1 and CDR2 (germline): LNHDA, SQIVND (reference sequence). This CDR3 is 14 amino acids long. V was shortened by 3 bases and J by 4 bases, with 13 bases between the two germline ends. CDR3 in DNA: TGTGCCAGTAGTATGAGGCAGGGGGGGTACGAGCAGTACTTC. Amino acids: CASSMRQGGYEQYF.

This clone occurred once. The CDR3 is CASLSTDTIYF. CDR3 DNA sequence: TGTGCCAGTCTTAGCACGGACACCATATATTTT. J is TRBJ1-3 and V is TRBV2, with no clear D. Looked up from germline, CDR1 is SNHLY and CDR2 is FYNNEI. The length of the CDR3 is 11 residues. V was pared by 9 bases and J by 8 bases, with 11 bases between.

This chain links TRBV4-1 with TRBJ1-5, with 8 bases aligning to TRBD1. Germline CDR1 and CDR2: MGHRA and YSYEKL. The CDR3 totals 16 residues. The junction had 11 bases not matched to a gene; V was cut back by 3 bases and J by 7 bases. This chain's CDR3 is CASSQSDRGVIQPQHF. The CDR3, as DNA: TGCGCCAGCAGCCAGAGCGACAGGGGCGTTATCCAGCCCCAGCATTTT.

CDR3 amino acids: CASSKGHYNSPLHF. The CDR3 nucleotides are TGTGCCAGCAGCAAGGGACACTATAATTCACCCCTCCACTTT. V usage is TRBV21-1 and J usage is TRBJ1-6; TRBD1 was called by the table and not checked on the DNA. TRBV21-1 is designated a pseudogene. The CDR3 consists of 14 residues.

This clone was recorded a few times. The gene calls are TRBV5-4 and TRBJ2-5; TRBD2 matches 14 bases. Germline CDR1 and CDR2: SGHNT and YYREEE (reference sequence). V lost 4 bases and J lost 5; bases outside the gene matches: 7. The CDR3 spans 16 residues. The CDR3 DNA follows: TGTGCCAGCAGCAAGGGACTAGCGGGAGAATCGGAGACCCAGTACTTC. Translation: CASSKGLAGESETQYF.

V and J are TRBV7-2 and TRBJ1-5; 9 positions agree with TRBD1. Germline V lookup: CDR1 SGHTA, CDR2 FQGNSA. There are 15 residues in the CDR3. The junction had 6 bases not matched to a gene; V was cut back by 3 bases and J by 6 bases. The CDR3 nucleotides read TGTGCCAGCAGCTTGATGGGGACAGGGACTCAGCCCCAGCATTTT. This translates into CASSLMGTGTQPQHF. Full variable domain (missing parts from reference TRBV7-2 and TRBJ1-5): GAGVSQSPSNKVTEKGKDVELRCDPISGHTALYWYRQSLGQGLEFLIYFQGNSAPDKSGLPSDRFSAERTGGSVSTLTIQRTQQEDSAVYLCASSLMGTGTQPQHFGDGTRLSIL.

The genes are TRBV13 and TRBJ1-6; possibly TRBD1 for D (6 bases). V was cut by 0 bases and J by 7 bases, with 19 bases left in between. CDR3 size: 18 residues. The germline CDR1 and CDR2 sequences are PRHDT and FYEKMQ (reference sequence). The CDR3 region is CASSLGQGGPYINSPLHF. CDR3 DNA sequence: TGTGCCAGCAGCTTAGGCCAAGGGGGGCCGTATATAAATTCACCCCTCCACTTT.

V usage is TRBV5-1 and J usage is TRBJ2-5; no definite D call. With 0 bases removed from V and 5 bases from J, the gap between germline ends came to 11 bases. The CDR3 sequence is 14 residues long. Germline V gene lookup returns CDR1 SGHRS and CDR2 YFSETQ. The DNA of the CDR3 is TGCGCCAGCAGCTTGGCCCTAGGGCTGGAGACCCAGTACTTC. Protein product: CASSLALGLETQYF.

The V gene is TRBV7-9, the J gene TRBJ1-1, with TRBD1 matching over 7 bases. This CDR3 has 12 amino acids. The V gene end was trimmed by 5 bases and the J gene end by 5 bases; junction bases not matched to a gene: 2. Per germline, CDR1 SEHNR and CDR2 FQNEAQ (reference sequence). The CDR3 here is CASSPGGTEAFF. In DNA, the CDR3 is TGTGCCAGCAGCCCAGGGGGGACTGAAGCTTTCTTT.

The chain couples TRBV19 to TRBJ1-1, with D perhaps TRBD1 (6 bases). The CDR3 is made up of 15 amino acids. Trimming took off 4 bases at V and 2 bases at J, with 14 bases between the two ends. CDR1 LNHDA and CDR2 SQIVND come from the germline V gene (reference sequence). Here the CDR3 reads CASSTYRVSNTEAFF. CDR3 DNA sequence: TGTGCCAGTAGTACGTACAGGGTATCTAACACTGAAGCTTTCTTT.

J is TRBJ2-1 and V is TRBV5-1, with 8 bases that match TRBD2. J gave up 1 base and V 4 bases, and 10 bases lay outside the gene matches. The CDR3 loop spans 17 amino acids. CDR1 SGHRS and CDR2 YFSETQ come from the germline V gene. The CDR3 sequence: CASSQTGTSGSYNEQFF. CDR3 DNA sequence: TGCGCCAGCAGCCAGACCGGGACTAGTGGTTCCTACAATGAGCAGTTCTTC.